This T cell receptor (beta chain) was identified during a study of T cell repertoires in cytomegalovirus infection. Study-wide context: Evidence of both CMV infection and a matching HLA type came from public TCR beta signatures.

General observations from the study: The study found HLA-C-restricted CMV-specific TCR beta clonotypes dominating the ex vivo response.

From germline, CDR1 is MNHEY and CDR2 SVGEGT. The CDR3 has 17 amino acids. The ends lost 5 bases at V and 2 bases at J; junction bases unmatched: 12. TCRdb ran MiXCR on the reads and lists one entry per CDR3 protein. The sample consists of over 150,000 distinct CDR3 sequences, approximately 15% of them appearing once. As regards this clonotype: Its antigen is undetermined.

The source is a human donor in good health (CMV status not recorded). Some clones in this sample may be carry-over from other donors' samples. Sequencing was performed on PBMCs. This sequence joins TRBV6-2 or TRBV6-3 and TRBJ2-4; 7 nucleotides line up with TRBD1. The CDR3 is CASSLIDRVGTKNIQYF. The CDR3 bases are TGTGCCAGCAGTCTAATAGACAGGGTCGGAACCAAAAACATTCAGTACTTC.